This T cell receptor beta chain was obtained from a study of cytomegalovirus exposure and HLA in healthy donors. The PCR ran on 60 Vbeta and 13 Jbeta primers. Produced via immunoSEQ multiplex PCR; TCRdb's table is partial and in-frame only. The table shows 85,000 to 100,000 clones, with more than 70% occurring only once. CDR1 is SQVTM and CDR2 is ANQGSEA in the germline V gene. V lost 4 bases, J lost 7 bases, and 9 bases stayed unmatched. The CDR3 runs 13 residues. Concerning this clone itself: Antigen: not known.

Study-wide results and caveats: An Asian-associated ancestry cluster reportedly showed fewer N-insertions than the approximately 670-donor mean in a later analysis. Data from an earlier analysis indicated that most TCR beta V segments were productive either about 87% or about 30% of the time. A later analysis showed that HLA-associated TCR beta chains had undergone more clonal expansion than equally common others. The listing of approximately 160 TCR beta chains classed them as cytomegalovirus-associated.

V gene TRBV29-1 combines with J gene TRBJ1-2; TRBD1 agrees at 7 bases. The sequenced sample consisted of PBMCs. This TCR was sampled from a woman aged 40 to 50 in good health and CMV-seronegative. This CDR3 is CSVALGGERGYTF. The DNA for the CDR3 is TGCAGCGTTGCCTTAGGGGGCGAGCGTGGCTACACCTTC.